Given below is one T cell receptor beta chain in context. Its cognate antigen has yet to be identified. No quality values exist for individual bases; no much larger clone is one base distant. The data are from a study of shared T cell receptors in the human thymus (dated by TCRdb to about 2021). For the study in its entirety: The study investigated the way shared, self-reactive T-cell receptor alpha chains are produced in the human thymus.

The cysteine opens and the phenylalanine closes a CDR3 of 17 amino acids. The kept DNA is CDR3 alone, 51 bases in frame from the first base. From a lookup of the germline V gene (reference sequence), CDR1 and CDR2 are LNHDA and SQIVND. The trim is 0 bases for V and 5 bases for J, with a gap of 17 bases between the germline ends. Library preparation employed the immunoSEQ multiplex PCR assay. This is the immuneACCESS table as TCRdb keeps it, with only in-frame sequences that have V and J called. A part of the clones is gone; compared with another copy, unresolved V genes explain less than half, and the rest is unexplained. In this sample the table shows a few hundred thousand clones, around 95% of which occur a single time. Roughly 0.02% of the sample comes from the top ten.

Recombination joined TRBV19 with TRBJ1-5; TRBD1 might be the D gene, on 6 matching bases. The sequence was obtained from a human donor. Sequencing input: thymocytes. This receptor has the CDR3 CASSIDRQDHPDQPQHF. The DNA reads TGTGCCAGTAGTATAGATAGACAGGACCACCCTGATCAGCCCCAGCATTTT. The reference TRBV19 and TRBJ1-5 proteins fill in what lies around the CDR3, so the full variable domain reads DGGITQSPKYLFRKEGQNVTLSCEQNLNHDAMYWYRQDPGQGLRLIYYSQIVNDFQKGDIAEGYSVSREKKESFPLTVTSAQKNPTAFYLCASSIDRQDHPDQPQHFGDGTRLSIL.